A selection of T cell receptor beta chains follows, all from one sample in a study of blood T cells in healthy people across ages. TCRdb re-called the 5' RACE reads through MiXCR, storing one row per CDR3 protein. The sample holds roughly 1,700,000 distinct CDR3 sequences, about 30% seen once. The source material was blood. These receptors were collected from a woman between 25 and 40 years old in good health. The CDR3 runs from the conserved cysteine through the conserved F or W. The D gene is left open where the match is weak. Only some rows state a clone size, as once, few, many or a class for expanded clones.

D gene	J gene	clone size	V gene	CDR3 protein	CDR3 DNA
TRBD1	TRBJ1-5	NA	TRBV10-3	CAISTGGVGNQPQHF	TGTGCCATCAGCACAGGGGGAGTTGGCAATCAGCCCCAGCATTTT
NA	TRBJ2-3	NA	TRBV7-2	CASSIDPQTDTQYF	TGTGCCAGCAGCATAGACCCACAGACAGATACGCAGTATTTT
NA	TRBJ2-1	NA	TRBV14	CASSQKGAGNEQFF	TGTGCCAGCAGCCAGAAGGGTGCCGGCAATGAGCAGTTCTTC
NA	TRBJ1-1	few	TRBV5-1	CASSLAPQGTIEAFF	TGCGCCAGCAGCTTGGCTCCCCAGGGAACAATTGAAGCTTTCTTT
NA	TRBJ1-2	many	TRBV5-6	CASSARPPRGYTF	TGTGCCAGCAGCGCCCGGCCCCCTCGTGGCTACACCTTC
TRBD1	TRBJ2-2	few	TRBV6-6	CASSNRDRATGELFF	TGTGCCAGCAGTAACCGGGACAGGGCAACCGGGGAGCTGTTTTTT
TRBD2	TRBJ2-3	NA	TRBV20-1	CSASIKGLYTDTQYF	TGCAGTGCTAGTATAAAGGGACTATACACAGATACGCAGTATTTT
TRBD2	TRBJ2-7	many	TRBV12-5	CASGLGRGGLALSYEQYF	TGTGCTAGTGGTTTGGGACGGGGAGGACTAGCGCTCTCCTACGAGCAGTACTTC
NA	TRBJ2-4	many	TRBV24-1	CATSELPQYF	TGTGCCACCAGTGAACTGCCCCAGTACTTC
TRBD1	TRBJ1-2	few	TRBV29-1	CSEFSRGNYGYTF	TGCAGCGAGTTTAGCAGGGGGAACTATGGCTACACCTTC
NA	TRBJ1-1	NA	TRBV7-2	CASSYTALLNTEAFF	TGTGCCAGCAGCTATACGGCTCTCCTGAACACTGAAGCTTTCTTT